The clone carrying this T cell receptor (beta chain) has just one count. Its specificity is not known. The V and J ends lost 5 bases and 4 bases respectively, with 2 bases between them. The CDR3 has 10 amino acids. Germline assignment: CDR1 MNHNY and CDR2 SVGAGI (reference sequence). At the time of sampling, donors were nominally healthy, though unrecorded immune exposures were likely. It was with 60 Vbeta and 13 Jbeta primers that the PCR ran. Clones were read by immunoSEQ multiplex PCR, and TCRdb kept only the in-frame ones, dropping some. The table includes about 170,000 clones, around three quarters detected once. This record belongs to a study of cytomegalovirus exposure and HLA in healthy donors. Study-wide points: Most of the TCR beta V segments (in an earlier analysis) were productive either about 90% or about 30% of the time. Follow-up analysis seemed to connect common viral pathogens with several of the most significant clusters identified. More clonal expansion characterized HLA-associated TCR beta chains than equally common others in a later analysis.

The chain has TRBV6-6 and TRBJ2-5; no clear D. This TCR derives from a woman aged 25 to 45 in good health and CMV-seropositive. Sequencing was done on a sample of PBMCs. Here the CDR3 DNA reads TGTGCCAGCAGTCGAGAGACCCAGTACTTC. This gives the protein CASSRETQYF.